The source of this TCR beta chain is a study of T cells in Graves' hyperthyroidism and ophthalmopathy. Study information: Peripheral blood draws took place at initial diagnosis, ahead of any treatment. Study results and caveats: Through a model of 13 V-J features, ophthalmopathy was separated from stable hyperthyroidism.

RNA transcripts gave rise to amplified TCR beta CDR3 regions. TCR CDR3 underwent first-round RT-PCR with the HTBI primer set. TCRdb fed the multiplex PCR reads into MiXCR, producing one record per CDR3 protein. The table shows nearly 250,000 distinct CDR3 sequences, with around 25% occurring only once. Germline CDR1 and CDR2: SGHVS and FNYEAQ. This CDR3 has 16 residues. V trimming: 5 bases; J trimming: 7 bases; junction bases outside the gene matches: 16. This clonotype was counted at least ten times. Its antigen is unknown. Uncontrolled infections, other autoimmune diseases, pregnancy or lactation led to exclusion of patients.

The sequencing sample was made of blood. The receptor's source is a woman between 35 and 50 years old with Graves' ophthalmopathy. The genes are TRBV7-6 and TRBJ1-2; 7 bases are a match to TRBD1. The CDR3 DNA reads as TGTGCCAGCAGCCCCCGCGGGGGACAGCACTATGGTGGCTACACCTTC. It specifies CASSPRGGQHYGGYTF. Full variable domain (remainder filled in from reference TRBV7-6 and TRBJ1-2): GAGVSQSPRYKVTKRGQDVALRCDPISGHVSLYWYRQALGQGPEFLTYFNYEAQQDKSGLPNDRFSAERPEGSISTLTIQRTEQRDSAMYRCASSPRGGQHYGGYTFGSGTRLTVV.